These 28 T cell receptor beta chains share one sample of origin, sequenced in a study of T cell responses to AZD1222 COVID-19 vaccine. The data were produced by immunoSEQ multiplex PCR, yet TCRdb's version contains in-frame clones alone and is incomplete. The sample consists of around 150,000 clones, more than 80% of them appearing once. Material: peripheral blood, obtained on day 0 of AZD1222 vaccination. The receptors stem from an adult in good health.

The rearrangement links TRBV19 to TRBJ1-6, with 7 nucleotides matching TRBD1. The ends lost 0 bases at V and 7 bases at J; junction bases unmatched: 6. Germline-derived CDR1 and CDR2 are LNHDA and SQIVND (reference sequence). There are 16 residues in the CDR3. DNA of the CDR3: TGTGCCAGTAGTATAGAGATGGGGACAGACAATTCACCCCTCCACTTT. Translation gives CASSIEMGTDNSPLHF.

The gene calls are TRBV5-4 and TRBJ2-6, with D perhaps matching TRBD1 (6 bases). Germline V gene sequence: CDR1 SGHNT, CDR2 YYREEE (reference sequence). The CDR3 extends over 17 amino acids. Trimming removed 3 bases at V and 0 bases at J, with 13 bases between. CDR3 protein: CASSSTGTTSGANVLTF. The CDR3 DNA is TGTGCCAGCAGCTCCACCGGGACAACCTCTGGGGCCAACGTCCTGACTTTC.

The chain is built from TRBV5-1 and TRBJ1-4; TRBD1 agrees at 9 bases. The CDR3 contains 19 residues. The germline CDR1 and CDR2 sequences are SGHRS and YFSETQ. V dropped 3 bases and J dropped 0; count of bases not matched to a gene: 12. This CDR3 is CASSSFETGGKATNEKLFF. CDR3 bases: TGCGCCAGCAGCTCCTTCGAGACAGGGGGAAAGGCAACTAATGAAAAACTGTTTTTT.

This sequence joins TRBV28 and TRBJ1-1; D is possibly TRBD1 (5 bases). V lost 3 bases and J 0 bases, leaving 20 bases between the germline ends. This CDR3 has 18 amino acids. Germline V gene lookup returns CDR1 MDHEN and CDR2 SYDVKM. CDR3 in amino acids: CASSLTLSTDNMNTEAFF. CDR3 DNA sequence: TGTGCCAGCAGTTTGACCCTTTCGACAGATAACATGAACACTGAAGCTTTCTTT.

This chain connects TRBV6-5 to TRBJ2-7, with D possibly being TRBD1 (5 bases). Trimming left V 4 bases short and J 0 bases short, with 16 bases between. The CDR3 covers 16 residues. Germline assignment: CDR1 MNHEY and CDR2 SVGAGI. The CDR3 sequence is CASSSGKSIRSYEQYF. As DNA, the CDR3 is TGTGCCAGCAGTTCAGGGAAGTCTATTCGCTCCTACGAGCAGTACTTC.

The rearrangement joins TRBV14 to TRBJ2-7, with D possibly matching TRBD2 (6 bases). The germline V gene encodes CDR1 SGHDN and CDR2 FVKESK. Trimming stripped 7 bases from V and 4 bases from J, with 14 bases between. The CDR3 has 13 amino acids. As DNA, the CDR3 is TGTGCCAGCAACCTAAGGGGAGGTTACGAGCAGTACTTC. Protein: CASNLRGGYEQYF. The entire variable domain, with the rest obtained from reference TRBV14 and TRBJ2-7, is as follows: EAGVTQFPSHSVIEKGQTVTLRCDPISGHDNLYWYRRVMGKEIKFLLHFVKESKQDESGMPNNRFLAERTGGTYSTLKVQPAELEDSGVYFCASNLRGGYEQYFGPGTRLTVT.

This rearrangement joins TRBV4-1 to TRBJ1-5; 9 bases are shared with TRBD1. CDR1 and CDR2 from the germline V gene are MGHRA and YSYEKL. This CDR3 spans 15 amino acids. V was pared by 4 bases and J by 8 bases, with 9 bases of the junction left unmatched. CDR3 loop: CASSRVQGAREPQHF. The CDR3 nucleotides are TGCGCCAGCAGCCGGGTACAGGGGGCACGCGAGCCCCAGCATTTT.

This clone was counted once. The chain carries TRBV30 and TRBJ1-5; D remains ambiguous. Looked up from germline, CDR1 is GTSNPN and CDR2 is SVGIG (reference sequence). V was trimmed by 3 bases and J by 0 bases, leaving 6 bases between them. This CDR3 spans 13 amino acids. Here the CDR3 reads CAWSRYSNQPQHF. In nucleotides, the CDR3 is TGTGCCTGGAGCCGTTATAGCAATCAGCCCCAGCATTTT.

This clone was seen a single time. CDR3 sequence: CASSSKHQGSWEQYF. CDR3 sequence (DNA): TGCGCCAGCAGCTCGAAACACCAGGGGTCCTGGGAGCAGTACTTC. The chain couples TRBV5-1 to TRBJ2-7; possibly TRBD1 for D (6 bases). V was trimmed by 3 bases and J by 7 bases, leaving 20 bases between them. Germline V gene sequence: CDR1 SGHRS, CDR2 YFSETQ. The CDR3 sequence is 15 residues long. Drawing the rest from reference TRBV5-1 and TRBJ2-7, the complete variable domain is KAGVTQTPRYLIKTRGQQVTLSCSPISGHRSVSWYQQTPGQGLQFLFEYFSETQRNKGNFPGRFSGRQFSNSRSEMNVSTLELGDSALYLCASSSKHQGSWEQYFGPGTRLTVT.

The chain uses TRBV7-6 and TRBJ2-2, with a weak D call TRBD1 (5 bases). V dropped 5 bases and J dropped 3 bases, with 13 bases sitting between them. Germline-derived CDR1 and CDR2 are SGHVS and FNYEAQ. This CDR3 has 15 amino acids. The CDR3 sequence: CASSRQGSDTGELFF. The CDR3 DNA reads TGTGCCAGCAGCCGTCAGGGTTCGGACACCGGGGAGCTGTTTTTT.

CDR3 sequence reads: CASSPSYRSSGANVLTF. The CDR3, as DNA: TGTGCCAGCAGCCCGAGTTACAGGTCCTCTGGGGCCAACGTCCTGACTTTC. This chain links TRBV7-2 with TRBJ2-6, with D possibly TRBD1 on 5 matching bases. The CDR3 has 17 amino acids. Between the trimmed V and J ends, which lost 5 bases and 0 bases, there was a span of 14 bases. Germline V gene data show CDR1 as SGHTA and CDR2 as FQGNSA.

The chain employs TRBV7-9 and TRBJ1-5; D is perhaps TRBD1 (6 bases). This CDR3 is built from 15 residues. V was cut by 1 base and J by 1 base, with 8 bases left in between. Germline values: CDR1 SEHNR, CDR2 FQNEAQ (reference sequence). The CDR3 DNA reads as TGTGCCAGCAGCTTAGACAGGGCCAGCAATCAGCCCCAGCATTTT. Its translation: CASSLDRASNQPQHF.

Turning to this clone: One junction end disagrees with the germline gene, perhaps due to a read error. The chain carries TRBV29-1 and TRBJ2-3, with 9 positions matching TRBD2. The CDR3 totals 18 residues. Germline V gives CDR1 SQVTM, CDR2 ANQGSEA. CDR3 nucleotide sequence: TGCAGCACTGAAGGGATGGGGCTAGCGGGGCTAAGCACGGATACGCAGTATTTT. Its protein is CSTEGMGLAGLSTDTQYF.

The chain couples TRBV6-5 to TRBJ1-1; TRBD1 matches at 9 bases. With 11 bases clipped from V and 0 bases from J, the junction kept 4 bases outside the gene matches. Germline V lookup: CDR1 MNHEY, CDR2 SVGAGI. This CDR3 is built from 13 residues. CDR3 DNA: TGTGCCGTAGGACAGGGGATGAACACTGAAGCTTTCTTT. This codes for CAVGQGMNTEAFF.

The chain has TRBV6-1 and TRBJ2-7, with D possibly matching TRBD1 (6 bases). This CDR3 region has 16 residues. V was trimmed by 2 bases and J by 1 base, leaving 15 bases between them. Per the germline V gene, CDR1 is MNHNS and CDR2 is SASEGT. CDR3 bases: TGTGCCAGCAGTGAAACGGTGGCAGGGGCATCCTACGAGCAGTACTTC. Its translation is CASSETVAGASYEQYF.

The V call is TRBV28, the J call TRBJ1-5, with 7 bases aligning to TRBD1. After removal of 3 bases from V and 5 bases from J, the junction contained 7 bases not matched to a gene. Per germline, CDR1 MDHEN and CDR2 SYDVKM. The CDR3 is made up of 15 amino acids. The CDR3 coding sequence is TGTGCCAGCAGTTTTGGAGGGGGCATCGATCAGCCCCAGCATTTT. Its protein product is CASSFGGGIDQPQHF.

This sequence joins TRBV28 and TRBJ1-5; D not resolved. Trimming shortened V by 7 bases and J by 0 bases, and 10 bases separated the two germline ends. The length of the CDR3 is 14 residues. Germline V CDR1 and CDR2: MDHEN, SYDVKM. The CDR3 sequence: CASTPGGSNQPQHF. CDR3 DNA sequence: TGTGCCAGCACCCCCGGCGGTAGCAATCAGCCCCAGCATTTT.

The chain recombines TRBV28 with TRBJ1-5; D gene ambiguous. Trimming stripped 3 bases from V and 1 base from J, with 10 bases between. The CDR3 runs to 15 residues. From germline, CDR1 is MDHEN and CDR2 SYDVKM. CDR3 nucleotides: TGTGCCAGCAGTTTTAGGTCAGGCAGCAATCAGCCCCAGCATTTT. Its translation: CASSFRSGSNQPQHF.

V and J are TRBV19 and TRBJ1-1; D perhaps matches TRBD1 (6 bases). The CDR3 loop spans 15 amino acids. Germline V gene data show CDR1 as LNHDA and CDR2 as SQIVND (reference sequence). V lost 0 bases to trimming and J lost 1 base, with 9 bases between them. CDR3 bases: TGTGCCAGTAGTATAGAGGGGACATCGAACACTGAAGCTTTCTTT. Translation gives CASSIEGTSNTEAFF. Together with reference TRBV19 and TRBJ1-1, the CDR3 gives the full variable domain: DGGITQSPKYLFRKEGQNVTLSCEQNLNHDAMYWYRQDPGQGLRLIYYSQIVNDFQKGDIAEGYSVSREKKESFPLTVTSAQKNPTAFYLCASSIEGTSNTEAFFGQGTRLTVV.

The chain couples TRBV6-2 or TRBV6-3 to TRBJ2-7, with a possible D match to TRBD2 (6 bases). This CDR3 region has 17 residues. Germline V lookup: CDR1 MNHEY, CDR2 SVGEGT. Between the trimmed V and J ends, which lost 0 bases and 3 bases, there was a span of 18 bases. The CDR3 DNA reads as TGTGCCAGCAGTTACTCGAAATTGGGCGGGACGGGCTACGAGCAGTACTTC. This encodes CASSYSKLGGTGYEQYF.

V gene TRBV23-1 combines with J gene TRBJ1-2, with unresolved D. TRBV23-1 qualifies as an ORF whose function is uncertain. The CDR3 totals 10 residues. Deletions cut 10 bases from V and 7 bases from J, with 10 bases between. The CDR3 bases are TGCGCCACCCAACCCGGTGGCTACACCTTC. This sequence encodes CATQPGGYTF.

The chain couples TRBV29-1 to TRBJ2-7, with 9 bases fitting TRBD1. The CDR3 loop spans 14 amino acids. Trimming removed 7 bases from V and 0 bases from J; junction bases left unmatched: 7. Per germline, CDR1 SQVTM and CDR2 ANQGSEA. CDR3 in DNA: TGCAGCGCATCCGGGACAGGGAGCTCCTACGAGCAGTACTTC. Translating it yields CSASGTGSSYEQYF.

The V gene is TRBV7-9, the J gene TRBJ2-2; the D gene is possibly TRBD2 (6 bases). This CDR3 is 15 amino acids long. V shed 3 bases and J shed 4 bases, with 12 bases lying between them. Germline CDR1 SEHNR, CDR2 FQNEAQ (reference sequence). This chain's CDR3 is CASSLLQGGTGELFF. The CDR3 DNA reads TGTGCCAGCAGCTTGCTCCAGGGAGGCACCGGGGAGCTGTTTTTT. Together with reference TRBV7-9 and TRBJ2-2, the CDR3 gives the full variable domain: DTGVSQNPRHKITKRGQNVTFRCDPISEHNRLYWYRQTLGQGPEFLTYFQNEAQLEKSRLLSDRFSAERPKGSFSTLEIQRTEQGDSAMYLCASSLLQGGTGELFFGEGSRLTVL.

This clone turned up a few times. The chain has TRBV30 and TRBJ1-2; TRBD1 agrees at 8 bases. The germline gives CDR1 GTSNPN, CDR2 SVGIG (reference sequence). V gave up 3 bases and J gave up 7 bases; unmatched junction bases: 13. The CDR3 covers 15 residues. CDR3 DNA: TGTGCCTGGAGAGTTCCCGGGACAGGCTTCTCTGGCTACACCTTC. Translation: CAWRVPGTGFSGYTF.

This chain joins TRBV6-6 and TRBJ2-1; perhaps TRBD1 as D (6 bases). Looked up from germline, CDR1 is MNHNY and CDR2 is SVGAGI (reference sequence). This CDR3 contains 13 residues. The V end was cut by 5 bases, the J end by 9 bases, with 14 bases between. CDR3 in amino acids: CASSKTRGREQFF. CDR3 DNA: TGTGCCAGCAGTAAAACCAGGGGACGTGAGCAGTTCTTC.

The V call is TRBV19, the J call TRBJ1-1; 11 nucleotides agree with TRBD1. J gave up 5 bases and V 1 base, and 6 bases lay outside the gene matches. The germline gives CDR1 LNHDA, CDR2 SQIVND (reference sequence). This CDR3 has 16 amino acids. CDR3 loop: CASSIGRDRGKTEAFF. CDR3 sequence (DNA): TGTGCCAGTAGTATAGGCCGGGACAGGGGGAAAACTGAAGCTTTCTTT. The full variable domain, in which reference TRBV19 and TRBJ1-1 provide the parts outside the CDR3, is DGGITQSPKYLFRKEGQNVTLSCEQNLNHDAMYWYRQDPGQGLRLIYYSQIVNDFQKGDIAEGYSVSREKKESFPLTVTSAQKNPTAFYLCASSIGRDRGKTEAFFGQGTRLTVV.

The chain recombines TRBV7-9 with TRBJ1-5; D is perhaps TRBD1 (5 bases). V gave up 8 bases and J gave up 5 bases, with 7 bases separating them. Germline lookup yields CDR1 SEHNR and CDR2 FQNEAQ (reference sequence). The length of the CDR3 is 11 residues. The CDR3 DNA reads TGTGCCAGCGGAGGGGATCAGCCCCAGCATTTT. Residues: CASGGDQPQHF.

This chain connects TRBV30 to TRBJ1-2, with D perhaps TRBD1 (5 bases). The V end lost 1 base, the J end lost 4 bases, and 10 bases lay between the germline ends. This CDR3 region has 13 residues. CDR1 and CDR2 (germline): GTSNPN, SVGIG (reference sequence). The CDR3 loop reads CAWSGTGGYGYTF. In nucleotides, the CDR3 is TGTGCCTGGAGTGGTACGGGGGGCTATGGCTACACCTTC.